This entry lists 9 T cell receptor beta chains sequenced from one sample in a study of blood T cell repertoires in COVID-19. The data were produced by immunoSEQ multiplex PCR, yet TCRdb's version contains in-frame clones alone and is incomplete. The data contain around 160,000 clones, roughly 90% of them singletons. Sequencing was performed on PBMCs or T cells enriched from blood (not recorded which). The receptors originated from a woman in her thirties with acute COVID-19.

As regards this clone: Other DNA sequences in the sample encode the same CDR3. The chain combines TRBV9 with TRBJ2-3; tentatively, D is TRBD2 (6 bases). The CDR3 consists of 14 residues. The germline V gene has CDR1 SGDLS and CDR2 YYNGEE. V dropped 5 bases and J dropped 2 bases, with 12 bases sitting between them. The CDR3 nucleotides are TGTGCCAGCAGTGTGGGGAGGCCCACAGATACGCAGTATTTT. It translates to CASSVGRPTDTQYF.

The chain carries TRBV28 and TRBJ2-7, with TRBD1 identical over 9 bases. The CDR3 extends over 15 amino acids. Looked up from germline, CDR1 is MDHEN and CDR2 is SYDVKM. V lost 2 bases to trimming and J lost 4 bases; unmatched junction nucleotides: 6. The CDR3 DNA is TGTGCCAGCAGTTTAACCGACAGGGGGGGGTACGAGCAGTACTTC. It translates to CASSLTDRGGYEQYF.

The chain couples TRBV28 to TRBJ2-7, with D possibly being TRBD2 (6 bases). The germline gives CDR1 MDHEN, CDR2 SYDVKM. Trimming left V 3 bases short and J 2 bases short, with 14 bases between. The CDR3 has 15 residues. CDR3 amino acids: CASSFGGSTTYEQYF. CDR3 sequence (DNA): TGTGCCAGCAGTTTTGGGGGGAGCACAACCTACGAGCAGTACTTC.

DNA of the CDR3: TGCGCCAGCAGTGAAACTCAAACAGTGGCCTACTCCTACAATGAGCAGTTCTTC. Amino acids: CASSETQTVAYSYNEQFF. The chain uses TRBV10-1 and TRBJ2-1; D gene uncertain. CDR3 size: 18 residues. The V gene lost 3 bases and the J gene lost 0 bases, with 18 bases spanning the gap. Per germline, CDR1 WNHNN and CDR2 SYGVQD (reference sequence).

The chain combines TRBV10-3 with TRBJ1-2, with D possibly TRBD1 on 6 matching bases. CDR1 is ENHRY and CDR2 is SYGVKD in the germline V gene. Trimming took 6 bases from V and 1 from J, leaving 21 bases between them. The CDR3 has 17 residues. Here the CDR3 reads CAIRSTGPTTHNYGYTF. The CDR3 DNA reads as TGTGCCATCAGAAGTACAGGGCCAACGACTCATAACTATGGCTACACCTTC.

The chain links TRBV5-1 to TRBJ2-2; TRBD1 matches at 7 bases. The V segment lost 3 bases and the J segment 4 bases; nucleotides outside the gene matches: 6. The germline V gene encodes CDR1 SGHRS and CDR2 YFSETQ. CDR3 length: 15 residues. As DNA, the CDR3 is TGCGCCAGCAGCTCCAACAGGGGAAGCACCGGGGAGCTGTTTTTT. As protein: CASSSNRGSTGELFF.

The V gene is TRBV11-2, the J gene TRBJ1-1; D is ambiguous. Germline CDR1 reads SGHAT; CDR2 reads FQNNGV. V was trimmed by 1 base and J by 1 base, leaving 7 bases between them. CDR3 length equals 14 residues. The CDR3 nucleotides read TGTGCCAGCAGCTTAGGAGCAGGGAACACTGAAGCTTTCTTT. This codes for CASSLGAGNTEAFF. Combining the CDR3 with reference TRBV11-2 and TRBJ1-1 gives the whole variable domain EAGVAQSPRYKIIEKRQSVAFWCNPISGHATLYWYQQILGQGPKLLIQFQNNGVVDDSQLPKDRFSAERLKGVDSTLKIQPAKLEDSAVYLCASSLGAGNTEAFFGQGTRLTVV.

The J gene is TRBJ2-2, the V gene TRBV6-5; D unresolved. The CDR3 consists of 12 residues. In germline, CDR1 is MNHEY, CDR2 SVGAGI. Trimming took 6 bases from V and 3 from J, leaving 5 bases between them. Here the CDR3 reads CASSLYTGELFF. CDR3 nucleotides: TGTGCCAGCAGCTTGTACACCGGGGAGCTGTTTTTT.

The V and J genes are TRBV4-3 and TRBJ2-1; 7 positions match TRBD2. This CDR3 is 17 amino acids long. With 2 bases clipped from V and 3 bases from J, the junction kept 10 bases outside the gene matches. Germline CDR1 and CDR2: LGHNA and YSLEER. CDR3 amino acids: CASSQRGGGSFYNEQFF. The CDR3 nucleotides are TGCGCCAGCAGCCAAAGAGGCGGCGGGAGTTTCTACAATGAGCAGTTCTTC.